This is a list of T cell receptor beta chains from one sample in a study of shared clonotypes between healthy human individuals. Sequencing used immunoSEQ multiplex PCR; TCRdb keeps in-frame clones, though not all of them. The sample has about 560,000 clones, around three quarters seen once; the top ten hold 12%. Sequencing input: PBMCs. These receptors were collected from a woman aged 40 to 55 in good health. Some clones in this sample may be carry-over from other donors' samples. Each CDR3 is given with its conserved first and last residue. D genes are given only for firm matches. A clone size is listed for some rows: how often the clone was seen (once, few, many), or a class if it is expanded.

size: NA; V: TRBV18; J: TRBJ2-7; D: NA; CDR3: CASSPASGTYEQYF; DNA: TGTGCCAGCTCACCCGCATCAGGGACCTACGAGCAGTACTTC
size: NA; V: TRBV5-5; J: TRBJ1-2; D: NA; CDR3: CASSPDTYGYTF; DNA: TGTGCCAGCAGCCCCGACACATATGGCTACACCTTC
size: NA; V: TRBV11-2; J: TRBJ2-2; D: NA; CDR3: CASSLALVGGELFF; DNA: TGTGCCAGCAGCTTAGCCCTCGTGGGGGGGGAGCTGTTTTTT
size: NA; V: TRBV28; J: TRBJ2-1; D: TRBD1; CDR3: CASIFSDRDNEQFF; DNA: TGTGCCAGCATCTTTTCGGACAGGGATAATGAGCAGTTCTTC
size: once; V: TRBV7-3; J: TRBJ2-3; D: NA; CDR3: CASSPLGSPRYF; DNA: TGTGCCAGCAGCCCCCTAGGGTCCCCTCGGTATTTT
size: NA; V: TRBV4-1; J: TRBJ2-2; D: TRBD1; CDR3: CASSQDGGGTGVSGELFF; DNA: TGCGCCAGCAGCCAAGATGGGGGCGGGACAGGGGTTTCCGGGGAGCTGTTTTTT
size: NA; V: TRBV2; J: TRBJ2-1; D: TRBD2; CDR3: CAMTSGSADNEQFF; DNA: TGTGCCATGACTAGCGGGAGTGCGGACAATGAGCAGTTCTTC
size: NA; V: TRBV4-1; J: TRBJ2-7; D: TRBD2; CDR3: CASSFSSAGGNYEQYF; DNA: TGCGCCAGCAGCTTCTCAAGTGCGGGAGGGAACTACGAGCAGTACTTC
size: NA; V: TRBV28; J: TRBJ1-3; D: NA; CDR3: CASSFSSSGNTIYF; DNA: TGTGCCAGCAGTTTTTCCAGCTCTGGAAACACCATATATTTT
size: NA; V: TRBV4-2; J: TRBJ2-7; D: NA; CDR3: CASSQDMGDSSYEQYF; DNA: TGTGCCAGCAGCCAAGACATGGGTGACAGCTCCTACGAGCAGTACTTC
size: few; V: TRBV9; J: TRBJ1-4; D: NA; CDR3: CASSVGRTTNEKLFF; DNA: TGTGCCAGCAGCGTGGGAAGAACGACTAATGAAAAACTGTTTTTT
size: NA; V: TRBV11-2; J: TRBJ2-2; D: TRBD2; CDR3: CASRPTGRGTGELFF; DNA: TGTGCCAGCAGGCCGACTGGGAGGGGTACCGGGGAGCTGTTTTTT
size: NA; V: TRBV19; J: TRBJ2-5; D: NA; CDR3: CASSNSGAGGETQYF; DNA: TGTGCCAGTAGTAATTCGGGGGCTGGTGGAGAGACCCAGTACTTC
size: many; V: TRBV7-9; J: TRBJ1-1; D: TRBD1; CDR3: CASSLGTGVEDTEAFF; DNA: TGTGCCAGCAGCTTGGGGACAGGGGTTGAGGACACTGAAGCTTTCTTT
size: NA; V: TRBV25-1; J: TRBJ2-7; D: NA; CDR3: CASGRSIEQYF; DNA: TGTGCCAGCGGGCGGTCCATCGAGCAGTACTTC
size: NA; V: TRBV5-1; J: TRBJ2-3; D: TRBD2; CDR3: CASSSSSGSTDTQYF; DNA: TGCGCCAGCAGCTCATCTAGCGGGAGCACAGATACGCAGTATTTT
size: NA; V: TRBV5-1; J: TRBJ2-1; D: NA; CDR3: CASSFSHPVGAVEQFF; DNA: TGCGCCAGCAGCTTCTCTCATCCGGTGGGGGCTGTGGAGCAGTTCTTC
size: few; V: TRBV6-5; J: TRBJ1-1; D: NA; CDR3: CAIRQPQNTEAFF; DNA: TGTGCCATTCGACAGCCCCAGAACACTGAAGCTTTCTTT
size: many; V: TRBV2; J: TRBJ1-4; D: NA; CDR3: CASSEGRSATNEKLFF; DNA: TGTGCCAGCAGTGAGGGGCGAAGTGCAACTAATGAAAAACTGTTTTTT
size: NA; V: TRBV27; J: TRBJ2-7; D: NA; CDR3: CASRLMVGLYEQYF; DNA: TGTGCCAGCAGGCTTATGGTTGGGCTTTACGAGCAGTACTTC
size: NA; V: TRBV5-1; J: TRBJ2-3; D: NA; CDR3: CASSLASGVADTQYF; DNA: TGCGCCAGCAGCTTGGCGTCGGGAGTCGCCGATACGCAGTATTTT
size: NA; V: TRBV29-1; J: TRBJ2-2; D: NA; CDR3: CSVDARGTGELFF; DNA: TGCAGCGTTGACGCCAGGGGAACCGGGGAGCTGTTTTTT
size: once; V: TRBV30; J: TRBJ2-2; D: NA; CDR3: CAWSRGLAGELFF; DNA: TGTGCCTGGAGTCGAGGGTTGGCCGGGGAGCTGTTTTTT
size: NA; V: TRBV25-1; J: TRBJ2-3; D: TRBD2; CDR3: CASSLGGGTDTQYF; DNA: TGTGCCAGCAGCTTGGGGGGGGGTACAGATACGCAGTATTTT
size: NA; V: TRBV27; J: TRBJ2-2; D: NA; CDR3: CASSSYGGQNTGELFF; DNA: TGTGCCAGCAGTTCTTATGGGGGACAGAACACCGGGGAGCTGTTTTTT
size: NA; V: TRBV7-3; J: TRBJ2-2; D: TRBD1; CDR3: CASSPGQGHTGELFF; DNA: TGTGCCAGCAGCCCCGGACAGGGTCACACCGGGGAGCTGTTTTTT
size: NA; V: TRBV5-4; J: TRBJ2-7; D: TRBD2; CDR3: CASSRSGRGEQYF; DNA: TGTGCCAGCAGCCGTAGCGGGAGAGGCGAGCAGTACTTC
size: NA; V: TRBV7-9; J: TRBJ2-1; D: NA; CDR3: CASSPFDGPYNEQFF; DNA: TGTGCCAGCAGCCCCTTCGACGGTCCCTACAATGAGCAGTTCTTC
size: once; V: TRBV29-1; J: TRBJ2-7; D: TRBD2; CDR3: CSVKGLAGAHEQYF; DNA: TGCAGCGTTAAGGGACTAGCGGGAGCCCACGAGCAGTACTTC
size: NA; V: TRBV7-3; J: TRBJ2-1; D: TRBD2; CDR3: CASSLVVAGANEQFF; DNA: TGTGCCAGCAGCTTAGTGGTAGCGGGAGCCAATGAGCAGTTCTTC
size: few; V: TRBV2; J: TRBJ1-5; D: NA; CDR3: CASTGGEGQPQHF; DNA: TGTGCCAGCACGGGGGGCGAGGGTCAGCCCCAGCATTTT
size: many; V: TRBV30; J: TRBJ2-7; D: NA; CDR3: CAWEGPFKGEQYF; DNA: TGTGCCTGGGAGGGTCCCTTTAAGGGCGAGCAGTACTTC
size: NA; V: TRBV5-1; J: TRBJ2-5; D: NA; CDR3: CASSFPGEETQYF; DNA: TGCGCCAGCAGTTTCCCAGGGGAAGAGACCCAGTACTTC
size: once; V: TRBV5-1; J: TRBJ2-1; D: NA; CDR3: CASSPTSVSVQFF; DNA: TGCGCCAGCAGCCCGACTAGTGTGTCGGTTCAGTTCTTC
size: NA; V: TRBV7-2; J: TRBJ2-5; D: NA; CDR3: CASSPNQETQYF; DNA: TGTGCCAGCAGCCCCAACCAAGAGACCCAGTACTTC
size: NA; V: TRBV27; J: TRBJ1-3; D: NA; CDR3: CASRPLSGWGNTIYF; DNA: TGTGCCAGCAGGCCACTCTCAGGGTGGGGAAACACCATATATTTT
size: NA; V: TRBV7-8; J: TRBJ1-2; D: NA; CDR3: CASSLGGHYGYTF; DNA: TGTGCCAGCAGCTTAGGGGGGCACTATGGCTACACCTTC
size: once; V: TRBV5-1; J: TRBJ2-1; D: TRBD2; CDR3: CASSLRVAGSLSNEQFF; DNA: TGCGCCAGCAGCTTGAGGGTAGCGGGATCCCTTAGCAATGAGCAGTTCTTC
size: many; V: TRBV19; J: TRBJ1-2; D: NA; CDR3: CASRVVGTNYGYTF; DNA: TGTGCCAGTAGAGTGGTCGGGACCAACTATGGCTACACCTTC
size: NA; V: TRBV5-3; J: TRBJ2-2; D: TRBD1; CDR3: CARRLRQGTGELFF; DNA: TGTGCCAGAAGACTTCGACAGGGCACCGGGGAGCTGTTTTTT
size: NA; V: TRBV6-5; J: TRBJ1-5; D: NA; CDR3: CATTGFGGQPQHF; DNA: TGTGCCACCACAGGGTTCGGAGGTCAGCCCCAGCATTTT
size: NA; V: TRBV7-2; J: TRBJ2-1; D: NA; CDR3: CASSLAPAVDEQFF; DNA: TGTGCCAGCAGCTTAGCTCCCGCAGTCGATGAGCAGTTCTTC
size: NA; V: TRBV6-4; J: TRBJ2-1; D: NA; CDR3: CATGRDHGNEQFF; DNA: TGTGCCACCGGCCGGGACCACGGTAATGAGCAGTTCTTC
size: few; V: TRBV15; J: TRBJ2-7; D: NA; CDR3: CATSRDPRAVGEQYF; DNA: TGTGCCACCAGCAGAGATCCTAGGGCAGTAGGAGAGCAGTACTTC
size: NA; V: TRBV7-9; J: TRBJ1-4; D: NA; CDR3: CASSLEGEKLFF; DNA: TGTGCCAGCAGCTTAGAGGGGGAAAAACTGTTTTTT
size: NA; V: TRBV14; J: TRBJ1-4; D: NA; CDR3: CASNRETATNEKLFF; DNA: TGTGCCAGCAATCGGGAAACGGCAACTAATGAAAAACTGTTTTTT
size: few; V: TRBV6-6; J: TRBJ1-6; D: NA; CDR3: CASRVGDSPLHF; DNA: TGTGCCAGCAGGGTCGGGGACTCACCCCTCCACTTT
size: NA; V: TRBV30; J: TRBJ1-6; D: TRBD1; CDR3: CAWSGTGDSPLHF; DNA: TGTGCCTGGAGTGGGACAGGGGATTCACCCCTCCACTTT